One sample yielded the 3 T cell receptor beta chains listed below, sequenced in a study of human T cells and chemical hapten exposure. Via MiXCR, TCRdb re-called the RACE reads, giving one row per CDR3 protein. The sample lists just over 95,000 distinct CDR3 sequences; roughly a quarter were seen once. Indicated time point: patch test 3, about 24 weeks after DPC sensitization. As to treatment: therapeutic diphenylcyclopropenone sensitization with weekly scalp DPC. This specimen consisted of whole blood, obtained in connection with sensitization to the hapten diphenylcyclopropenone (DPC). These receptors were obtained from a man aged 40-50 years with alopecia areata. Some clones in this sample may be carry-over from other donors' samples.

There are many counts of this clonotype. V usage is TRBV6-2 or TRBV6-3 and J usage is TRBJ2-5; TRBD2 agrees at 10 bases. Germline CDR1 is MNHEY and CDR2 is SVGEGT. The CDR3 length is 19 residues. With V trimmed by 5 bases and J by 2 bases, 17 bases remained unmatched. The DNA of the CDR3 is TGTGCCAGCAGTCGCCCCAGGAGCGGGAGGGCCGGGTTACAAGAGACCCAGTACTTC. It encodes CASSRPRSGRAGLQETQYF.

The CDR3 coding sequence is TGCAGTGCTAGAGGGGTAACTGAAGCTTTCTTT. Its translation: CSARGVTEAFF. The chain carries TRBV20-1 and TRBJ1-1; no clear D gene. V dropped 1 base and J dropped 5 bases, with 5 bases sitting between them. The CDR3 spans 11 residues. Per the germline V gene, CDR1 is DFQATT and CDR2 is SNEGSKA (reference sequence).

The chain combines TRBV9 with TRBJ2-3, with D perhaps matching TRBD1 (6 bases). V was cut by 6 bases and J by 1 base, with 15 bases left in between. The CDR3 is 15 residues long. Germline CDR1 SGDLS, CDR2 YYNGEE. This chain's CDR3 is CASTETGQRTDTQYF. The CDR3 DNA follows: TGTGCCAGCACCGAGACAGGCCAGCGCACAGATACGCAGTATTTT.